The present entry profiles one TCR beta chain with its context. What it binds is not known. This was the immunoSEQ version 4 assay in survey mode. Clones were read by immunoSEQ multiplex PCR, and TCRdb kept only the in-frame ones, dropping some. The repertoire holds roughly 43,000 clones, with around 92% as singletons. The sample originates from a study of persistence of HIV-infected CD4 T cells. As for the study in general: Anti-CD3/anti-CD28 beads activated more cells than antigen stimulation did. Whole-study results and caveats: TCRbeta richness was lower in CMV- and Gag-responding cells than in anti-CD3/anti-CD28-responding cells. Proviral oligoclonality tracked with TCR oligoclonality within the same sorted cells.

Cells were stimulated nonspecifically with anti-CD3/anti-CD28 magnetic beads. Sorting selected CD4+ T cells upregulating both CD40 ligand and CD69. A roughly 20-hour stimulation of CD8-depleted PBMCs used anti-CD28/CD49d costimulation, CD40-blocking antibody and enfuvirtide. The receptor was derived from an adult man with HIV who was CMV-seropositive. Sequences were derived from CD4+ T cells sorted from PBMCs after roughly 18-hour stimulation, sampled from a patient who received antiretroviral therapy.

CDR3 protein: CASSPSTGAGYGYTF. CDR3 bases: TGTGCCAGCAGTCCTTCGACAGGAGCTGGCTATGGCTACACCTTC. The rearrangement joins TRBV27 to TRBJ1-2; a possible D gene is TRBD1 (6 bases). The germline V gene has CDR1 MNHEY and CDR2 SMNVEV (reference sequence). V lost 5 bases and J 4 bases, leaving 17 bases between the germline ends. CDR3 length: 15 residues.